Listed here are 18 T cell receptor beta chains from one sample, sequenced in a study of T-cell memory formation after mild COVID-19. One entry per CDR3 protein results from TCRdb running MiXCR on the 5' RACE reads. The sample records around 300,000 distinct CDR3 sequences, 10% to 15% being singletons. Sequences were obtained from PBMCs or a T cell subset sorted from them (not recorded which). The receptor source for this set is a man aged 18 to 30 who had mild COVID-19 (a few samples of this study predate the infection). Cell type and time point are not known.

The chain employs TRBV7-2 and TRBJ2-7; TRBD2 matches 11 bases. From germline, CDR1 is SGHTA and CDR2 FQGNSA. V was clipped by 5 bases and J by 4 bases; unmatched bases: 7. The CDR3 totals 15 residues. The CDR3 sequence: CASSHEASGGYEQYV. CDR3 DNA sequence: TGTGCCAGCAGCCACGAGGCTAGCGGGGGGTACGAGCAGTACGTC.

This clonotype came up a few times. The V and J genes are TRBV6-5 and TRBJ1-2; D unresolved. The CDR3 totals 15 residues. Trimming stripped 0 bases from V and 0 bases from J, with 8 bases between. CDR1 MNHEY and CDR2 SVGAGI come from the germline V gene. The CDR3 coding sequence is TGTGCCAGCAGTTACTCGATAGATCCTAACTATGGCTACACCTTC. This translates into CASSYSIDPNYGYTF.

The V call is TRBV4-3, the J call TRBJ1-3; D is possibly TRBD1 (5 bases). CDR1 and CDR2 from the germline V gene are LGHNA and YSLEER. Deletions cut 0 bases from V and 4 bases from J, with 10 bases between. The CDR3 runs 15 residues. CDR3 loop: CASSQDRGAGNTIYF. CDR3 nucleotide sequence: TGCGCCAGCAGCCAAGATCGGGGCGCCGGAAACACCATATATTTT.

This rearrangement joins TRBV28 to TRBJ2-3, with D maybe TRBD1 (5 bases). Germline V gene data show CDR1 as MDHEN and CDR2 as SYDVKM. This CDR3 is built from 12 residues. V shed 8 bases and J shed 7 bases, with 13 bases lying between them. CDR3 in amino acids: CASGAVLNTQYF. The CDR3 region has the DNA TGTGCCAGCGGGGCAGTCCTGAATACGCAGTATTTT.

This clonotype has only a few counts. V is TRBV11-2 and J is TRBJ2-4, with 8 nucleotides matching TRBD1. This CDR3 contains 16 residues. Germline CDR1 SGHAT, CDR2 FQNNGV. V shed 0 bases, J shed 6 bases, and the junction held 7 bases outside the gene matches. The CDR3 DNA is TGTGCCAGCAGCTTAGAACAACAGGGGGGAGGAAACATTCAGTACTTC. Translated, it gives CASSLEQQGGGNIQYF. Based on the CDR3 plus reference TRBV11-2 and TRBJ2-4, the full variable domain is EAGVAQSPRYKIIEKRQSVAFWCNPISGHATLYWYQQILGQGPKLLIQFQNNGVVDDSQLPKDRFSAERLKGVDSTLKIQPAKLEDSAVYLCASSLEQQGGGNIQYFGAGTRLSVL.

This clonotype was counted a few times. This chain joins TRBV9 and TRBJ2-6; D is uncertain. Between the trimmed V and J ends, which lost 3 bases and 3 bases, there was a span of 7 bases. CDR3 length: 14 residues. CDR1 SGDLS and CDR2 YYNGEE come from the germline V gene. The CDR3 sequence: CASSGQLGANVLTF. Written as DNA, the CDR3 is TGTGCCAGCAGCGGGCAGCTTGGGGCCAACGTCCTGACTTTC.

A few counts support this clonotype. The CDR3 is CATDLRGAGEKLFF. The DNA of the CDR3 is TGTGCCACCGATTTGCGGGGGGCAGGTGAAAAACTGTTTTTT. The chain is built from TRBV2 and TRBJ1-4, with D possibly TRBD1 on 6 matching bases. Between the trimmed V and J ends, which lost 10 bases and 7 bases, there was a span of 19 bases. The CDR3 is 14 amino acids. CDR1 SNHLY and CDR2 FYNNEI come from the germline V gene.

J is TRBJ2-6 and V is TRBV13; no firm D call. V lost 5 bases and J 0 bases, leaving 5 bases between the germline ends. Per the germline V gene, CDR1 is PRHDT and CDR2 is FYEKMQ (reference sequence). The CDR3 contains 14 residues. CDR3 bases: TGTGCCAGCAGCAACCCCTCTGGGGCCAACGTCCTGACTTTC. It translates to CASSNPSGANVLTF.

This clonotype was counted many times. CDR3 amino acids: CASSLDQKTQYF. CDR3 coding DNA: TGTGCCAGCAGCCTGGATCAGAAGACCCAGTACTTC. This chain joins TRBV7-6 and TRBJ2-5; D is unclear. V was trimmed by 5 bases and J by 6 bases, leaving 10 bases between them. This CDR3 comprises 12 residues. Looked up from germline, CDR1 is SGHVS and CDR2 is FNYEAQ.

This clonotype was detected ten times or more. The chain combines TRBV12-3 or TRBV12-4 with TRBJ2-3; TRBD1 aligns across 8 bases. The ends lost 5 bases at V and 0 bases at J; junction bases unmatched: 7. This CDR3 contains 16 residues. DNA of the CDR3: TGTGCCAGCAGTCAGGGGGCCGCGTTAAGCACAGATACGCAGTATTTT. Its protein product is CASSQGAALSTDTQYF.

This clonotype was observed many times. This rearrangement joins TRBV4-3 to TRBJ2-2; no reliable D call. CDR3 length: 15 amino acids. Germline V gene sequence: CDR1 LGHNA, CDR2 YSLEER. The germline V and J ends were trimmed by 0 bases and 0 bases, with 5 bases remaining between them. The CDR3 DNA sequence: TGCGCCAGCAGCCAAGAGGGCCCGAACACCGGGGAGCTGTTTTTT. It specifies CASSQEGPNTGELFF.

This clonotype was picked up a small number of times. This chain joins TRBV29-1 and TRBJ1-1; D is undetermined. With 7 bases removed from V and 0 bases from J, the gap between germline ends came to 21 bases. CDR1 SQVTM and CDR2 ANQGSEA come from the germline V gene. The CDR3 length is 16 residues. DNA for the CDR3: TGCAGCGGGAGAGATAGCAGGAGGGTAATGAACACTGAAGCTTTCTTT. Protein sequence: CSGRDSRRVMNTEAFF.

CDR3 loop: CASSQQGTGANVLTF. The DNA for the CDR3 is TGTGCCAGTAGTCAACAGGGGACTGGGGCCAACGTCCTGACTTTC. The chain links TRBV19 to TRBJ2-6; 7 bases align to TRBD1. J gave up 2 bases and V 5 bases, and 3 bases lay outside the gene matches. The germline V gene has CDR1 LNHDA and CDR2 SQIVND (reference sequence). This CDR3 spans 15 amino acids. The full variable domain, completed using reference TRBV19 and TRBJ2-6, is DGGITQSPKYLFRKEGQNVTLSCEQNLNHDAMYWYRQDPGQGLRLIYYSQIVNDFQKGDIAEGYSVSREKKESFPLTVTSAQKNPTAFYLCASSQQGTGANVLTFGAGSRLTVL.

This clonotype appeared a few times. CDR3 in amino acids: CASRSGRIGQSDEQYV. For the CDR3, the DNA is TGTGCCAGCCGATCGGGACGGATCGGTCAAAGCGACGAGCAGTACGTC. This rearrangement joins TRBV28 to TRBJ2-7; tentatively, D is TRBD1 or TRBD2 (5 bases each). This CDR3 spans 16 amino acids. Germline CDR1 reads MDHEN; CDR2 reads SYDVKM. V dropped 8 bases and J dropped 5 bases, with 25 bases sitting between them.

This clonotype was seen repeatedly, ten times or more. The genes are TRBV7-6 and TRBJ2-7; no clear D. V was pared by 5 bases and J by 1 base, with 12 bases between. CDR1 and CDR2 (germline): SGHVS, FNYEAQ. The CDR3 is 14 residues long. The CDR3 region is CASSISQASYEQYV. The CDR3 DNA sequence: TGTGCCAGCAGCATATCACAAGCGTCCTACGAGCAGTACGTC.

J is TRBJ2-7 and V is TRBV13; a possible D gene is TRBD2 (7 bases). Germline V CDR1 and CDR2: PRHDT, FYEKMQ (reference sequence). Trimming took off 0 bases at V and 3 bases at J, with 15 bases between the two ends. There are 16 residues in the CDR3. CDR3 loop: CASSLGLGGPGYEQYF. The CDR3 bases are TGTGCCAGCAGCTTAGGCCTGGGGGGGCCTGGCTACGAGCAGTACTTC.

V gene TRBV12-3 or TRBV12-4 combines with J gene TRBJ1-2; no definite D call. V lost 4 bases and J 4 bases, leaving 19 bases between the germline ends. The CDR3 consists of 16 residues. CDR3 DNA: TGTGCCAGCAGTTCCCGTGGGTTCCCGGGGTCCTATGGCTACACCTTC. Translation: CASSSRGFPGSYGYTF.

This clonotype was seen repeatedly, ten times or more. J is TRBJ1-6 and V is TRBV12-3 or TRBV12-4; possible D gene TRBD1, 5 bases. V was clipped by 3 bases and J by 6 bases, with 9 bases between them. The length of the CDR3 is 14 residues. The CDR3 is CASSFQGGNSPLHF. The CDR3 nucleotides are TGTGCCAGCAGTTTTCAGGGCGGTAATTCACCCCTCCACTTT.